This T cell receptor (beta chain) was sequenced during a study of blood T cell repertoires in COVID-19. Overall study context: The United States, Italy and Spain were the sources of the acute and convalescent COVID-19 samples. The cDNA or gDNA used as material had been derived from T cells, B-cell-depleted T cells, or PBMCs.

Per the original data handling: Amplification of reference gene primers provided the estimated nucleated cell counts. Sequenced by immunoSEQ multiplex PCR; TCRdb stores in-frame clones only, minus some. The V and J calls and clone size were taken over from that table, and D and trimming were inferred from the DNA. The sample yields some 99,000 clones, around 89% seen once. The germline V gene has CDR1 SGHNT and CDR2 YENEEA. The V and J ends lost 3 bases and 4 bases respectively, with 6 bases between them. CDR3 length equals 12 residues. The TCR comes from a human donor in a cohort sampled during active COVID-19. The source material was peripheral blood. The genes are TRBV11-3 and TRBJ1-2, with D hard to call. In DNA, the CDR3 is TGTGCCAGCAGCTTTACTCGCTATGGCTACACCTTC. Translated, it gives CASSFTRYGYTF.